These 5 T cell receptor beta chains came from one sample sequenced in a study of blood T cell repertoires in COVID-19. Libraries were prepared by immunoSEQ multiplex PCR; TCRdb keeps only in-frame clonotypes and omits some of them. Found here are around 300,000 clones, 90% of them singletons; the top ten hold 3.5% to 5%. The specimen was PBMCs or T cells enriched from blood (not recorded which). These receptor sequences come from a young woman with acute COVID-19.

The chain carries TRBV9 and TRBJ1-5, with 8 nucleotides matching TRBD1. J was trimmed by 5 bases and V by 3 bases; bases with no gene match: 7. Germline-derived CDR1 and CDR2 are SGDLS and YYNGEE. The CDR3 covers 15 residues. The CDR3 nucleotides are TGTGCCAGCAGCGCCGAGGACAGGGCGGATCAGCCCCAGCATTTT. It encodes CASSAEDRADQPQHF.

The rearrangement links TRBV19 to TRBJ1-2; the match to TRBD1 covers 8 bases. CDR1 is LNHDA, CDR2 SQIVND, per germline (reference sequence). Trimming at V came to 5 bases and at J to 5 bases, leaving 4 bases not matched to a gene. CDR3 size: 13 residues. CDR3 sequence reads: CASSLQGEYGYTF. DNA of the CDR3: TGTGCCAGTAGTTTACAGGGGGAGTATGGCTACACCTTC.

V is TRBV29-1 and J is TRBJ2-5; D gene unclear. V dropped 6 bases and J dropped 1 base, with 12 bases sitting between them. The CDR3 extends over 13 amino acids. Germline V gene data show CDR1 as SQVTM and CDR2 as ANQGSEA. CDR3 bases: TGCAGCGTACTACCACCACCCCAAGAGACCCAGTACTTC. Protein product: CSVLPPPQETQYF.

The rearrangement links TRBV7-9 to TRBJ1-1, with TRBD1 matching 10 bases. The CDR3 is 19 residues long. Germline CDR1 SEHNR, CDR2 FQNEAQ (reference sequence). J gave up 0 bases and V 5 bases, and 15 bases lay outside the gene matches. The CDR3 loop is CASSLSRDRGAGMNTEAFF. DNA for the CDR3: TGTGCCAGCAGCCTCTCTAGGGACAGGGGCGCCGGGATGAACACTGAAGCTTTCTTT.

The chain has TRBV10-3 and TRBJ2-2, with 7 bases identical to TRBD1. CDR1 is ENHRY and CDR2 is SYGVKD in the germline V gene. The CDR3 loop spans 17 amino acids. The V and J ends lost 0 bases and 4 bases, in that order; junction bases with no gene match: 8. CDR3 nucleotides: TGTGCCATCAGTGAGTCGGGGCAGGGGGTCGGCACCGGGGAGCTGTTTTTT. It is translated as CAISESGQGVGTGELFF.